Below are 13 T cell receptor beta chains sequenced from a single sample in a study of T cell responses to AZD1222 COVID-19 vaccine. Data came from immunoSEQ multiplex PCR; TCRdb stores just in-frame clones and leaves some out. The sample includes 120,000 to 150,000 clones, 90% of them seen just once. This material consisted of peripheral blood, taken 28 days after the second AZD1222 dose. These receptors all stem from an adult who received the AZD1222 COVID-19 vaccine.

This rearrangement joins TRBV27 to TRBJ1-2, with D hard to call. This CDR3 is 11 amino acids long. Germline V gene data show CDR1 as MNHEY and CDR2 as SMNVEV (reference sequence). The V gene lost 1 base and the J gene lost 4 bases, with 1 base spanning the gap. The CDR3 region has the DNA TGTGCCAGCAGTTTATTCTATGGCTACACCTTC. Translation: CASSLFYGYTF.

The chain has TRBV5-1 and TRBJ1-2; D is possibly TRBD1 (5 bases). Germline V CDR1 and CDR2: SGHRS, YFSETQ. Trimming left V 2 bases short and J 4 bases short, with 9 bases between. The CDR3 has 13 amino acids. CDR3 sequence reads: CASSFDRSYGYTF. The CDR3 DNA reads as TGCGCCAGCAGCTTTGACAGATCCTATGGCTACACCTTC.

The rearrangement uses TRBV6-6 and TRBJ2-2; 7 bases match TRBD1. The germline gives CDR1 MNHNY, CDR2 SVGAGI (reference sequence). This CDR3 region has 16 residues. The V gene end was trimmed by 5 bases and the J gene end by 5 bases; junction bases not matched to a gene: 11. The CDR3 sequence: CASSRYGTGVTGELFF. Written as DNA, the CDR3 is TGTGCCAGCAGTCGATATGGTACAGGGGTTACCGGGGAGCTGTTTTTT.

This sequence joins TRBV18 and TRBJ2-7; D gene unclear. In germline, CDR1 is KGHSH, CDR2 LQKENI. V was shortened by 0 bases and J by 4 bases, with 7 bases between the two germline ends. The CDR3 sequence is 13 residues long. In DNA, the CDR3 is TGTGCCAGCTCACCACCTGGAGAATACGAGCAGTACTTC. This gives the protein CASSPPGEYEQYF.

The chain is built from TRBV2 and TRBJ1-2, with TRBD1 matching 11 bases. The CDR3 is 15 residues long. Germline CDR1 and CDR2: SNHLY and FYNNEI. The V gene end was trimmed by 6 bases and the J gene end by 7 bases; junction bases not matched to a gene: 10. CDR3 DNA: TGTGCCAGCAGCGGCTCGGGACAGGGGGGCCTTGGCTACACCTTC. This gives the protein CASSGSGQGGLGYTF.

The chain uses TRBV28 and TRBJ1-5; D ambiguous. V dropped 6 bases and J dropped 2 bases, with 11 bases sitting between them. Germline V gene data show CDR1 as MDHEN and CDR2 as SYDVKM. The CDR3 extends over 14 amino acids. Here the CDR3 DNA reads TGTGCCAGCAGCCTAAGCGGCCGCAATCAGCCCCAGCATTTT. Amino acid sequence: CASSLSGRNQPQHF.

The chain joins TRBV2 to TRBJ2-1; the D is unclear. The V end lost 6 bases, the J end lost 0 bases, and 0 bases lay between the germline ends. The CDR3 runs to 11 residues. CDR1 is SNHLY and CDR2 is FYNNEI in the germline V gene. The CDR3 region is CASSSYNEQFF. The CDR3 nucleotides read TGTGCCAGCAGCTCCTACAATGAGCAGTTCTTC.

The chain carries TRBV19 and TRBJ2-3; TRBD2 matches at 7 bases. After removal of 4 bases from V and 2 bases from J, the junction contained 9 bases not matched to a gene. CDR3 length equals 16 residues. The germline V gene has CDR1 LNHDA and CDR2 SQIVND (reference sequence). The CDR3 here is CASSRWGGRYTDTQYF. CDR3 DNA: TGTGCCAGTAGTAGATGGGGGGGGAGATACACAGATACGCAGTATTTT.

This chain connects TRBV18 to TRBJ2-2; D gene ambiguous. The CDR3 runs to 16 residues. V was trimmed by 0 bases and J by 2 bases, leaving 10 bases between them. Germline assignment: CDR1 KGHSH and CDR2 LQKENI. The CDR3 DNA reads TGTGCCAGCTCACCACCGTCACTGACTAACACCGGGGAGCTGTTTTTT. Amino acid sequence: CASSPPSLTNTGELFF.

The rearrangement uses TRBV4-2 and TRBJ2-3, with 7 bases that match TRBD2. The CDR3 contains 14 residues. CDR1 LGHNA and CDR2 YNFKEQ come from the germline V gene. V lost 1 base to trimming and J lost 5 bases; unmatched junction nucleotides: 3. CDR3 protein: CASSQGASGDTQYF. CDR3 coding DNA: TGTGCCAGCAGCCAAGGGGCTAGCGGAGATACGCAGTATTTT.

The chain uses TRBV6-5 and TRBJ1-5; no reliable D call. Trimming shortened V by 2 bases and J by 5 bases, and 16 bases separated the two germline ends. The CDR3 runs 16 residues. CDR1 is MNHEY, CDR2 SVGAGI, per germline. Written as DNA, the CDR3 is TGTGCCAGCAGTTACCCCGGCGGCTCATGGGATCAGCCCCAGCATTTT. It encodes CASSYPGGSWDQPQHF.

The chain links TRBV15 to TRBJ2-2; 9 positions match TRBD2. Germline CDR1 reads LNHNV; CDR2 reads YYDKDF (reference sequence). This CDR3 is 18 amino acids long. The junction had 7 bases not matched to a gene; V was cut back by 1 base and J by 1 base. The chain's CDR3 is CATSRGGLTSGNTGELFF. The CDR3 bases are TGTGCCACCAGCAGAGGAGGCCTGACTAGCGGGAACACCGGGGAGCTGTTTTTT.

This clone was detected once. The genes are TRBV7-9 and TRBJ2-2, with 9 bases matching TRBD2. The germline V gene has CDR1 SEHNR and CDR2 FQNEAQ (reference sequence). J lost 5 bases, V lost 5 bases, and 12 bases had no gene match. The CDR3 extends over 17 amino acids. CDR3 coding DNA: TGTGCCAGCAGCCCTGCGGGAGGGCCCAGAAGGACCGGGGAGCTGTTTTTT. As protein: CASSPAGGPRRTGELFF.